The 24 T cell receptor beta chains below come from one sample, sequenced in a study of shared clonotypes between healthy human individuals (dated by TCRdb to 2019 to 2021). The library was made by the immunoSEQ multiplex PCR assay. TCRdb limited this immuneACCESS table to in-frame rearrangements with V and J called. A share of clones is missing; checked studies link under half to unresolved V genes, and the rest is unexplained. The sample table holds roughly 1,500,000 clones, of which approximately 98% were seen once. The top ten clonotypes cover about 0.45% of the sample. Sequencing was done on a sample of naive CD4+ T cells sorted from blood. The cell subset or site label on this specimen signifies: CD45RA+ positively selected. The receptor set was obtained from a man under 40 in good health.

This clone showed up just once. V is TRBV4-3 and J is TRBJ1-1; weak D call: TRBD1 (5 bases). The V gene lost 0 bases and the J gene lost 0 bases, with 14 bases spanning the gap. CDR3 length: 17 amino acids. Germline V gives CDR1 LGHNA, CDR2 YSLEER. This chain's CDR3 is CASSQDPQGSLNTEAFF. The CDR3 bases are TGCGCCAGCAGCCAAGATCCCCAGGGCTCCCTGAACACTGAAGCTTTCTTT.

This chain uses TRBV28 with TRBJ2-1; no clear D. This CDR3 region has 15 residues. V shed 1 base and J shed 5 bases, with 12 bases lying between them. The germline gives CDR1 MDHEN, CDR2 SYDVKM. The CDR3 DNA reads as TGTGCCAGCAGTTTATTCGCTCAACGGAACAATGAGCAGTTCTTC. Translating gives CASSLFAQRNNEQFF.

The V call is TRBV2, the J call TRBJ2-7; possible D gene TRBD1, 6 bases. The CDR3 runs to 14 residues. Germline V CDR1 and CDR2: SNHLY, FYNNEI. V was clipped by 3 bases and J by 5 bases, with 14 bases between them. This CDR3 is CASSDMGTWDEQYF. The CDR3 nucleotides are TGTGCCAGCAGTGATATGGGGACATGGGACGAGCAGTACTTC.

The V and J genes are TRBV9 and TRBJ2-2; unclear D gene. Germline-derived CDR1 and CDR2 are SGDLS and YYNGEE. The CDR3 is 17 residues long. Trimming removed 1 base at V and 1 base at J, with 14 bases between. The CDR3 DNA reads TGTGCCAGCAGCGTACTAGACCGAGTGCTGAACACCGGGGAGCTGTTTTTT. This gives the protein CASSVLDRVLNTGELFF.

DNA of the CDR3: TGTGCCAGCAGTTCGACTAGCGCAGTTTACAATGAGCAGTTCTTC. This gives the protein CASSSTSAVYNEQFF. The chain uses TRBV27 and TRBJ2-1; 8 bases are a match to TRBD2. CDR1 is MNHEY and CDR2 is SMNVEV in the germline V gene (reference sequence). This CDR3 comprises 15 residues. The trim removed 4 bases at V and 4 bases at J, leaving 6 bases unmatched.

The chain couples TRBV6-5 to TRBJ2-1; D is unclear. There are 15 residues in the CDR3. Germline V CDR1 and CDR2: MNHEY, SVGAGI. V was clipped by 6 bases and J by 4 bases, with 16 bases between them. The CDR3 DNA reads TGTGCCAGCAGACCTTCCCGTGGTAATTACAATGAGCAGTTCTTC. Encoded protein: CASRPSRGNYNEQFF.

The sample holds one count of this clone. The V call is TRBV5-6, the J call TRBJ2-3; D remains ambiguous. The germline CDR1 and CDR2 sequences are SGHDT and YYEEEE. The CDR3 length is 14 residues. V was shortened by 4 bases and J by 0 bases, with 9 bases between the two germline ends. The CDR3 coding sequence is TGTGCCAGCAGCCAGCGAACTAGCACAGATACGCAGTATTTT. This codes for CASSQRTSTDTQYF.

The chain employs TRBV28 and TRBJ1-1; TRBD1 is a possible D gene (6 bases). Trimming cost V 8 bases and J 0 bases, with 16 bases left between them. The CDR3 loop spans 15 amino acids. Germline values: CDR1 MDHEN, CDR2 SYDVKM. CDR3 region: CASRDSTGLNTEAFF. The DNA of the CDR3 is TGTGCCAGCCGAGACAGCACAGGGCTGAACACTGAAGCTTTCTTT.

This chain joins TRBV5-1 and TRBJ2-3, with 8 bases matching TRBD1. Germline CDR1 SGHRS, CDR2 YFSETQ. Losses at the gene ends were 0 bases for V and 8 bases for J; bases not matched to a gene: 5. There are 14 residues in the CDR3. The CDR3 DNA reads as TGCGCCAGCAGCTTGGGACAGGGGCTTGGTACGCAGTATTTT. Amino acids: CASSLGQGLGTQYF. The full variable domain, in which reference TRBV5-1 and TRBJ2-3 provide the parts outside the CDR3, is KAGVTQTPRYLIKTRGQQVTLSCSPISGHRSVSWYQQTPGQGLQFLFEYFSETQRNKGNFPGRFSGRQFSNSRSEMNVSTLELGDSALYLCASSLGQGLGTQYFGPGTRLTVL.

Note on this clone: This CDR3 is also generated by other DNA sequences in the sample. The V call is TRBV29-1, the J call TRBJ1-1; 7 bases map to TRBD1. After removal of 4 bases from V and 4 bases from J, the junction contained 3 bases not matched to a gene. Per the germline V gene, CDR1 is SQVTM and CDR2 is ANQGSEA. This CDR3 spans 12 amino acids. CDR3 sequence reads: CSVVGGGTEAFF. CDR3 in DNA: TGCAGCGTTGTAGGGGGCGGCACTGAAGCTTTCTTT.

This clone was counted once. The CDR3: CASSYLPATTMDGYTF. CDR3 DNA sequence: TGTGCCAGCAGTTACCTCCCGGCGACAACCATGGACGGCTACACCTTC. V is TRBV6-5 and J is TRBJ1-2; D uncertain. This CDR3 region has 16 residues. V shed 2 bases and J shed 8 bases, with 21 bases lying between them. The V gene's germline CDR1 is MNHEY and CDR2 SVGAGI.

This chain connects TRBV5-5 to TRBJ2-1, with 7 bases lining up with TRBD2. The CDR3 consists of 16 residues. V was pared by 1 base and J by 1 base, with 5 bases of the junction left unmatched. Per germline, CDR1 SGHKS and CDR2 YYEKEE (reference sequence). Here the CDR3 DNA reads TGTGCCAGCAGCTTGAACTTGCGGGGGTCCTACAATGAGCAGTTCTTC. This translates into CASSLNLRGSYNEQFF.

The chain links TRBV10-2 to TRBJ2-3; weak D call: TRBD2 (5 bases). Germline CDR1 and CDR2: WSHSY and SAAADI. The CDR3 consists of 12 residues. V was pared by 7 bases and J by 6 bases, with 11 bases between. The CDR3 region is CASMAGRDTQYF. CDR3 DNA sequence: TGCGCCAGCATGGCGGGCCGGGATACGCAGTATTTT.

The V call is TRBV6-6, the J call TRBJ1-5; 7 bases agree with TRBD1. The CDR3 runs 14 residues. The ends lost 11 bases at V and 7 bases at J; junction bases unmatched: 14. Germline V gene lookup returns CDR1 MNHNY and CDR2 SVGAGI (reference sequence). The DNA of the CDR3 is TGTGCCGCCCGACAGGGTCTTGGTTTCCAGCCCCAGCATTTT. This codes for CAARQGLGFQPQHF.

Of note for this clone: The junction differs from germline at one of its ends, possibly a read error. The chain is built from TRBV7-9 and TRBJ2-2, with 8 bases that match TRBD2. Per germline, CDR1 SEHNR and CDR2 FQNEAQ (reference sequence). CDR3 size: 16 residues. CDR3 coding DNA: TGTGCCAGCTCCCTCCAAAAGCGGGAGAACGCCGGGGAGCTGTTTTTT. This sequence encodes CASSLQKRENAGELFF. Full variable domain (missing parts from reference TRBV7-9 and TRBJ2-2): DTGVSQNPRHKITKRGQNVTFRCDPISEHNRLYWYRQTLGQGPEFLTYFQNEAQLEKSRLLSDRFSAERPKGSFSTLEIQRTEQGDSAMYLCASSLQKRENAGELFFGEGSRLTVL.

With regard to this clone: Mismatch with germline at one junction end may stem from a read error. The V and J genes are TRBV5-1 and TRBJ2-7; D ambiguous. CDR3 size: 13 residues. Germline CDR1 is SGHRS and CDR2 is YFSETQ. The CDR3 DNA reads as TGCGCCAGCAGCTTGGTCACTAACTACGGGCAGTACTTC. Amino acid sequence: CASSLVTNYGQYF. Combining the CDR3 with reference TRBV5-1 and TRBJ2-7 gives the whole variable domain KAGVTQTPRYLIKTRGQQVTLSCSPISGHRSVSWYQQTPGQGLQFLFEYFSETQRNKGNFPGRFSGRQFSNSRSEMNVSTLELGDSALYLCASSLVTNYGQYFGPGTRLTVT.

The count of this clone is one. V is TRBV19 and J is TRBJ2-2; 11 nucleotides align to TRBD2. J lost 4 bases, V lost 5 bases, and 18 bases had no gene match. This CDR3 has 20 amino acids. CDR1 LNHDA and CDR2 SQIVND come from the germline V gene (reference sequence). The CDR3 nucleotides read TGTGCCAGTAGTCACCCTGAGGTACTAGCGGGAGTTAGTAGCACCGGGGAGCTGTTTTTT. Protein: CASSHPEVLAGVSSTGELFF.

The chain is built from TRBV5-6 and TRBJ2-1, with TRBD2 identical over 11 bases. Trimming cost V 0 bases and J 6 bases; bases outside gene matches: 8. Looked up from germline, CDR1 is SGHDT and CDR2 is YYEEEE. The CDR3 contains 17 residues. The CDR3: CASSLGAGLAGLNEQFF. The CDR3 bases are TGTGCCAGCAGCTTGGGGGCCGGACTAGCGGGCCTCAATGAGCAGTTCTTC.

This chain connects TRBV5-4 to TRBJ2-3; TRBD2 aligns across 11 bases. The V and J ends lost 5 bases and 6 bases, in that order; junction bases with no gene match: 14. CDR1 and CDR2 (germline): SGHNT, YYREEE (reference sequence). This CDR3 has 17 amino acids. The CDR3 here is CASSPSGRLGPSDTQYF. The CDR3 nucleotides are TGTGCCAGCAGTCCTAGCGGGAGGTTAGGTCCTTCGGATACGCAGTATTTT.

This chain connects TRBV5-4 to TRBJ2-7; D perhaps matches TRBD1 (6 bases). CDR1 and CDR2 (germline): SGHNT, YYREEE (reference sequence). This CDR3 is built from 14 residues. Trimming took 2 bases from V and 4 from J, leaving 13 bases between them. This CDR3 reads CASSLQGRPYEQYF. CDR3 nucleotides: TGTGCCAGCAGCTTACAGGGAAGGCCTTACGAGCAGTACTTC.

The chain is built from TRBV9 and TRBJ2-2; 10 bases map to TRBD2. The CDR3 contains 15 residues. V shed 1 base, J shed 7 bases, and the junction held 4 bases outside the gene matches. Germline CDR1 SGDLS, CDR2 YYNGEE. The DNA for the CDR3 is TGTGCCAGCAGCGTATCGTCTAGCGGGAGCGGGGAGCTGTTTTTT. This codes for CASSVSSSGSGELFF.

The chain is built from TRBV19 and TRBJ1-1; perhaps TRBD1 as D (5 bases). The CDR3 is made up of 16 amino acids. CDR1 LNHDA and CDR2 SQIVND come from the germline V gene (reference sequence). V was trimmed by 3 bases and J by 4 bases, leaving 18 bases between them. The CDR3 reads CASSIGRAREVTEAFF. The CDR3 bases are TGTGCCAGTAGTATTGGGAGGGCCAGGGAAGTCACTGAAGCTTTCTTT.

Turning to this clone: Other DNA sequences within the sample encode an identical CDR3. The rearrangement uses TRBV20-1 and TRBJ2-5; D not certain. Germline V lookup: CDR1 DFQATT, CDR2 SNEGSKA (reference sequence). This CDR3 region has 11 residues. V lost 5 bases to trimming and J lost 0 bases, with 4 bases between them. For the CDR3, the DNA is TGCAGTGCTCGCAACCAAGAGACCCAGTACTTC. Residues: CSARNQETQYF.

This chain uses TRBV6-1 with TRBJ2-2; D gene unclear. This CDR3 is built from 11 residues. The V gene's germline CDR1 is MNHNS and CDR2 SASEGT. The V end lost 3 bases, the J end lost 7 bases, and 3 bases lay between the germline ends. The CDR3 sequence is CASSDFGELFF. CDR3 in DNA: TGTGCCAGCAGTGACTTCGGGGAGCTGTTTTTT.